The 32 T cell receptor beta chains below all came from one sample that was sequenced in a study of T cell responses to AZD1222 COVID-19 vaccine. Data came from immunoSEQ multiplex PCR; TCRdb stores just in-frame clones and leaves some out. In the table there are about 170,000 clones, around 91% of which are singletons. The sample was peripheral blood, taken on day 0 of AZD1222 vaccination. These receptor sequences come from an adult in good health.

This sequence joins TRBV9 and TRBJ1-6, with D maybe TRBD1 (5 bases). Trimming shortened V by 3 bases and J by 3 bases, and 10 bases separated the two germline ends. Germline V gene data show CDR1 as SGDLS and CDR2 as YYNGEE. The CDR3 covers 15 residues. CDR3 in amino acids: CASSEVGHYNSPLHF. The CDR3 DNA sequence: TGTGCCAGCAGCGAAGTGGGGCACTATAATTCACCCCTCCACTTT. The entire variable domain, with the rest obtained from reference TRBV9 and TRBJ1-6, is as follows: DSGVTQTPKHLITATGQRVTLRCSPRSGDLSVYWYQQSLDQGLQFLIQYYNGEERAKGNILERFSAQQFPDLHSELNLSSLELGDSALYFCASSEVGHYNSPLHFGNGTRLTVT.

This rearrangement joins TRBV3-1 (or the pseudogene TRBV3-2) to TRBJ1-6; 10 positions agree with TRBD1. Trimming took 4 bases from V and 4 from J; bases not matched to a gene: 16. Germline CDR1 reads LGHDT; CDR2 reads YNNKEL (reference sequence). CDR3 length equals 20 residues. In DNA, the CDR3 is TGTGCCAGCAGCCGGAACCCGGGACAGGGGAACGGAGGGTATAATTCACCCCTCCACTTT. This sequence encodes CASSRNPGQGNGGYNSPLHF.

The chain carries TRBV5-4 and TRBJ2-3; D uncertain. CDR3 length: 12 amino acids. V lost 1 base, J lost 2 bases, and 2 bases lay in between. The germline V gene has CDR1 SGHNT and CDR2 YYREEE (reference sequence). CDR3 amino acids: CASSLTTDTQYF. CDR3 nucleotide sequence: TGTGCCAGCAGCTTGACCACAGATACGCAGTATTTT. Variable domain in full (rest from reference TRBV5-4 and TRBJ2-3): ETGVTQSPTHLIKTRGQQVTLRCSSQSGHNTVSWYQQALGQGPQFIFQYYREEENGRGNFPPRFSGLQFPNYSSELNVNALELDDSALYLCASSLTTDTQYFGPGTRLTVL.

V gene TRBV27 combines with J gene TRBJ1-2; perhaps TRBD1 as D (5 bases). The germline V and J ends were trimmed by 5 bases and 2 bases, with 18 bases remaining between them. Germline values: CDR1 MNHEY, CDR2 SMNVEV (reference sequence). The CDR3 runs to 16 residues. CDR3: CASSPPGQGVNYGYTF. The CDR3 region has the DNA TGTGCCAGCAGTCCACCCGGACAAGGAGTCAACTATGGCTACACCTTC.

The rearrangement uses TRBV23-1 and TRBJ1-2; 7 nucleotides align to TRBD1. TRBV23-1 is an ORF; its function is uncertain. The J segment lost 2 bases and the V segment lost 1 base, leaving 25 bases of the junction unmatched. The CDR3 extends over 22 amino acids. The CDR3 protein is CASSQYKTTGPTLKEENYGYTF. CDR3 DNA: TGCGCCAGCAGTCAATATAAAACGACAGGGCCCACCCTTAAAGAGGAAAACTATGGCTACACCTTC.

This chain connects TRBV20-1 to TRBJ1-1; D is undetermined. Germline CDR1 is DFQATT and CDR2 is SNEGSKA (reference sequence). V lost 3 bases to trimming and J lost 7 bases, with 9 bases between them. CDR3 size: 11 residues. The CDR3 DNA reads TGCAGTGCTAGTCGGCAGCTTGAAGCTTTCTTT. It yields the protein CSASRQLEAFF.

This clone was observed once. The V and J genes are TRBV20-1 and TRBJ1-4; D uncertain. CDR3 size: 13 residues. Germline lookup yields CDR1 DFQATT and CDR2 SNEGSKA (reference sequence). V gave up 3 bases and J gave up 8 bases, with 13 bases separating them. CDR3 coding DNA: TGCAGTGCTAGTTTGGGTATTAGGGAAAAACTGTTTTTT. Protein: CSASLGIREKLFF.

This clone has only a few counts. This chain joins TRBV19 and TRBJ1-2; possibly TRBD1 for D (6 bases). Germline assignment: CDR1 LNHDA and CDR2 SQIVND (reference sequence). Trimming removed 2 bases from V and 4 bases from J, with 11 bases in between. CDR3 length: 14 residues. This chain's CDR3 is CASSITGSVYGYTF. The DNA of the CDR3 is TGTGCCAGTAGTATAACAGGGTCGGTCTATGGCTACACCTTC.

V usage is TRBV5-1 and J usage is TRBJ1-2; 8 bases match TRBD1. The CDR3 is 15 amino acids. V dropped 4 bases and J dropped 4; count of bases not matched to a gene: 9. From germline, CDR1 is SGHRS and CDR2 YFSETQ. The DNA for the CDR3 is TGCGCCAGCAGCCCCCGGACAGGGAACCCCTATGGCTACACCTTC. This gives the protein CASSPRTGNPYGYTF.

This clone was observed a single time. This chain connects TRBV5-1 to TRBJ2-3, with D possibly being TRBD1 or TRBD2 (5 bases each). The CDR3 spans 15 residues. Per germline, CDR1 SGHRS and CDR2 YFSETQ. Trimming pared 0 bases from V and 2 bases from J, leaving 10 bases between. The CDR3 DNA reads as TGCGCCAGCAGCTTGGGACAGACTAACACAGATACGCAGTATTTT. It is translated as CASSLGQTNTDTQYF.

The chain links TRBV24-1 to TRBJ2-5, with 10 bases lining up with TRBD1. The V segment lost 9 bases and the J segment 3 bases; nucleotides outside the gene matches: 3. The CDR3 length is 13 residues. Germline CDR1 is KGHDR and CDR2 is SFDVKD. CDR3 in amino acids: CATGGTGEETQYF. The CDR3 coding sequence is TGTGCCACCGGTGGGACAGGGGAAGAGACCCAGTACTTC.

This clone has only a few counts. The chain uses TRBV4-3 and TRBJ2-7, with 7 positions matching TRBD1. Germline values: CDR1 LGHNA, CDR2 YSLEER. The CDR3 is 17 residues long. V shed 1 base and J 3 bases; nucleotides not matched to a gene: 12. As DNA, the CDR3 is TGCGCCAGCAGCCAAGTACAAGGGGGCACTCTGAGCTACGAGCAGTACTTC. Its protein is CASSQVQGGTLSYEQYF.

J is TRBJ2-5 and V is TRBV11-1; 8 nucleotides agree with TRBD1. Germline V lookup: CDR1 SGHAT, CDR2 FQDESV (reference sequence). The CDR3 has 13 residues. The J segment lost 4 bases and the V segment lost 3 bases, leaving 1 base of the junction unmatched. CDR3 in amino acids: CASSFTGGETQYF. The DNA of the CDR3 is TGTGCCAGCAGCTTTACAGGGGGAGAGACCCAGTACTTC.

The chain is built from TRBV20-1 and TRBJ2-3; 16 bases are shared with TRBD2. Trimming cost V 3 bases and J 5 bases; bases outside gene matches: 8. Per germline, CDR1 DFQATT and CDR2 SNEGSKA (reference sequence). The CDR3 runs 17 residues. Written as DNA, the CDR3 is TGCAGTGCTAGTTTGGGACTAGCGGGGGGGCGTAGAGATACGCAGTATTTT. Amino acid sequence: CSASLGLAGGRRDTQYF.

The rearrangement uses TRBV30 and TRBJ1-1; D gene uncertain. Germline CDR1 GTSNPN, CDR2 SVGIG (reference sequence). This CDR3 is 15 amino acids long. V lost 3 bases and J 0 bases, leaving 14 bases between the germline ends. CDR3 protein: CAWRRPGRVNTEAFF. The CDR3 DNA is TGTGCCTGGAGACGCCCCGGGCGTGTGAACACTGAAGCTTTCTTT.

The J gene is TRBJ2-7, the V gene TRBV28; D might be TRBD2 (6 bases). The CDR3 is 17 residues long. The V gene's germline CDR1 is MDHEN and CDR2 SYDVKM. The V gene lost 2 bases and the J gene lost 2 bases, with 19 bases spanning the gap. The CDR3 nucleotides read TGTGCCAGCAGTTTACACGGGGCGGGGAGGACGCCCTACGAGCAGTACTTC. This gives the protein CASSLHGAGRTPYEQYF.

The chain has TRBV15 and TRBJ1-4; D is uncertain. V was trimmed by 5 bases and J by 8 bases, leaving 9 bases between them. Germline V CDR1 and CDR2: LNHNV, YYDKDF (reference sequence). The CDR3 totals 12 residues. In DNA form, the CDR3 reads TGTGCCACCAGCCAAGTGGGCGAAAAACTGTTTTTT. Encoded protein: CATSQVGEKLFF.

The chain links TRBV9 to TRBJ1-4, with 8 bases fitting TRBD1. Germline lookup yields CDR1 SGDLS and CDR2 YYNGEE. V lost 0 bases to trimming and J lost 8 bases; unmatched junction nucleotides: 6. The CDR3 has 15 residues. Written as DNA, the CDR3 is TGTGCCAGCAGCGTAGGCAACAGGGGGGGAGAAAAACTGTTTTTT. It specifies CASSVGNRGGEKLFF.

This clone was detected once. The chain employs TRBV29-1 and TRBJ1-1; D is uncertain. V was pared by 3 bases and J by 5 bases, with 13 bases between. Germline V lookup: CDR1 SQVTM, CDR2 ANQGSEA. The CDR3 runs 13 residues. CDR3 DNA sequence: TGCAGCGTTGATTCCTACCTAATTACTGAAGCTTTCTTT. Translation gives CSVDSYLITEAFF.

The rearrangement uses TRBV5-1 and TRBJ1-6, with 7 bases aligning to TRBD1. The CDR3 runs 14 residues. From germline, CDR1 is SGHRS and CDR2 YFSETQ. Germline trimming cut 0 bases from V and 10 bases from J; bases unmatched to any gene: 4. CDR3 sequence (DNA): TGCGCCAGCAGCTTGGACAGGGGTAGGTCACCCCTCCACTTT. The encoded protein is CASSLDRGRSPLHF.

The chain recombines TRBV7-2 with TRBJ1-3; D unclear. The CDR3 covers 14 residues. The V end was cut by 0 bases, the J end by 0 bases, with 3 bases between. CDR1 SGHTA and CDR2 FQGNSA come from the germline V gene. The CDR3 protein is CASSLANSGNTIYF. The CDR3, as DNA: TGTGCCAGCAGCTTAGCCAACTCTGGAAACACCATATATTTT.

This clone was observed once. The DNA of the CDR3 is TGTGCCAGCAGTGAAAACCCGACAGGAAGCAATCAGCCCCAGCATTTT. Translation: CASSENPTGSNQPQHF. This chain uses TRBV2 with TRBJ1-5; possible D gene TRBD1, 6 bases. This CDR3 comprises 16 residues. The germline gives CDR1 SNHLY, CDR2 FYNNEI. The V end lost 2 bases, the J end lost 1 base, and 12 bases lay between the germline ends. The variable domain in full, completed from reference TRBV2 and TRBJ1-5, reads EPEVTQTPSHQVTQMGQEVILRCVPISNHLYFYWYRQILGQKVEFLVSFYNNEISEKSEIFDDQFSVERPDGSNFTLKIRSTKLEDSAMYFCASSENPTGSNQPQHFGDGTRLSIL.

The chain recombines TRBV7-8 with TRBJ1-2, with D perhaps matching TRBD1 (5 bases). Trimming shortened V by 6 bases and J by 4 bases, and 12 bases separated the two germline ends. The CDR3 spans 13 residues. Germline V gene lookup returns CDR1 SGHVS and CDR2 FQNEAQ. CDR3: CASSSGQGYGYTF. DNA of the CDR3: TGTGCCAGCAGTTCCGGGCAGGGCTATGGCTACACCTTC.

This CDR3 reads CASSTRENTEAFF. The CDR3 DNA sequence: TGTGCCAGCAGTACCCGGGAGAACACTGAAGCTTTCTTT. The rearrangement links TRBV2 to TRBJ1-1; D gene unclear. The CDR3 length is 13 residues. Trimming pared 5 bases from V and 1 base from J, leaving 8 bases between. Germline V CDR1 and CDR2: SNHLY, FYNNEI.

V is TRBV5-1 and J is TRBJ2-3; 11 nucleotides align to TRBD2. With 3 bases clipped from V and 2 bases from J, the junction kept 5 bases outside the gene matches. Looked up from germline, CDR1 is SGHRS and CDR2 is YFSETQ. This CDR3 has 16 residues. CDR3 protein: CASSSGTSGFTDTQYF. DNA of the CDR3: TGCGCCAGCAGCTCCGGGACTAGCGGATTCACAGATACGCAGTATTTT.

The CDR3 loop reads CSASVGGTSYYTF. In DNA, the CDR3 is TGCAGTGCTAGTGTGGGGGGGACTAGCTACTACACCTTC. The chain has TRBV20-1 and TRBJ1-2, with D perhaps TRBD1 (5 bases). The V gene's germline CDR1 is DFQATT and CDR2 SNEGSKA (reference sequence). The length of the CDR3 is 13 residues. Between the trimmed V and J ends, which lost 3 bases and 10 bases, there was a span of 18 bases.

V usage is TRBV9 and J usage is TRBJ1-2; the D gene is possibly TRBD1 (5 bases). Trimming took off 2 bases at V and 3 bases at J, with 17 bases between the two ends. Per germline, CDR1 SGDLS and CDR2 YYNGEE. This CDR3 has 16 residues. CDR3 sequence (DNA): TGTGCCAGCAGCGTCCAATCGCGGGGCTGGGACTATGGCTACACCTTC. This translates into CASSVQSRGWDYGYTF.

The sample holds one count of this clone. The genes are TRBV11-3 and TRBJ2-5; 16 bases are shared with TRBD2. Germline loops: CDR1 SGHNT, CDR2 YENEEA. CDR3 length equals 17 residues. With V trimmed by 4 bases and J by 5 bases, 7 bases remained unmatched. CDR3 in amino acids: CASSSGTSGGAGETQYF. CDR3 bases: TGTGCCAGCAGCTCCGGGACTAGCGGGGGGGCCGGGGAGACCCAGTACTTC.

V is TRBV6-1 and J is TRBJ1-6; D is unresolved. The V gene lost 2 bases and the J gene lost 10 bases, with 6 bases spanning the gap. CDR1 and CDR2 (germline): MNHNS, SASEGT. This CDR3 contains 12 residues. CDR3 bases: TGTGCCAGCAGTGAAAACGACTCACCCCTCCACTTT. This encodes CASSENDSPLHF.

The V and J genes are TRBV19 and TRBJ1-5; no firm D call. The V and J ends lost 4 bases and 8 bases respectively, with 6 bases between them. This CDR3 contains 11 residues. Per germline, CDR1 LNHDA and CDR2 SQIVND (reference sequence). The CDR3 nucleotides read TGTGCCAGTAGTACAGGCGAGCCCCAGCATTTT. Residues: CASSTGEPQHF.

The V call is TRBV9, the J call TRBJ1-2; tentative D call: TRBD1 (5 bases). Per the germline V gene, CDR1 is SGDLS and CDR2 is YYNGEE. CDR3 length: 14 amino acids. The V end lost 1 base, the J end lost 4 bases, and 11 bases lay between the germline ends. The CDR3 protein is CASSVSGTAYGYTF. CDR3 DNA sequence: TGTGCCAGCAGCGTAAGTGGGACGGCCTATGGCTACACCTTC.

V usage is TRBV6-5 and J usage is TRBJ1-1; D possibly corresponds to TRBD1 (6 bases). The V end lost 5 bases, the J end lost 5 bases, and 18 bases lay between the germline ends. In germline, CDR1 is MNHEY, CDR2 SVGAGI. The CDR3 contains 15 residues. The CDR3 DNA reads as TGTGCCAGCAGTAACAGACAGGACTTGAGAACTGAAGCTTTCTTT. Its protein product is CASSNRQDLRTEAFF.